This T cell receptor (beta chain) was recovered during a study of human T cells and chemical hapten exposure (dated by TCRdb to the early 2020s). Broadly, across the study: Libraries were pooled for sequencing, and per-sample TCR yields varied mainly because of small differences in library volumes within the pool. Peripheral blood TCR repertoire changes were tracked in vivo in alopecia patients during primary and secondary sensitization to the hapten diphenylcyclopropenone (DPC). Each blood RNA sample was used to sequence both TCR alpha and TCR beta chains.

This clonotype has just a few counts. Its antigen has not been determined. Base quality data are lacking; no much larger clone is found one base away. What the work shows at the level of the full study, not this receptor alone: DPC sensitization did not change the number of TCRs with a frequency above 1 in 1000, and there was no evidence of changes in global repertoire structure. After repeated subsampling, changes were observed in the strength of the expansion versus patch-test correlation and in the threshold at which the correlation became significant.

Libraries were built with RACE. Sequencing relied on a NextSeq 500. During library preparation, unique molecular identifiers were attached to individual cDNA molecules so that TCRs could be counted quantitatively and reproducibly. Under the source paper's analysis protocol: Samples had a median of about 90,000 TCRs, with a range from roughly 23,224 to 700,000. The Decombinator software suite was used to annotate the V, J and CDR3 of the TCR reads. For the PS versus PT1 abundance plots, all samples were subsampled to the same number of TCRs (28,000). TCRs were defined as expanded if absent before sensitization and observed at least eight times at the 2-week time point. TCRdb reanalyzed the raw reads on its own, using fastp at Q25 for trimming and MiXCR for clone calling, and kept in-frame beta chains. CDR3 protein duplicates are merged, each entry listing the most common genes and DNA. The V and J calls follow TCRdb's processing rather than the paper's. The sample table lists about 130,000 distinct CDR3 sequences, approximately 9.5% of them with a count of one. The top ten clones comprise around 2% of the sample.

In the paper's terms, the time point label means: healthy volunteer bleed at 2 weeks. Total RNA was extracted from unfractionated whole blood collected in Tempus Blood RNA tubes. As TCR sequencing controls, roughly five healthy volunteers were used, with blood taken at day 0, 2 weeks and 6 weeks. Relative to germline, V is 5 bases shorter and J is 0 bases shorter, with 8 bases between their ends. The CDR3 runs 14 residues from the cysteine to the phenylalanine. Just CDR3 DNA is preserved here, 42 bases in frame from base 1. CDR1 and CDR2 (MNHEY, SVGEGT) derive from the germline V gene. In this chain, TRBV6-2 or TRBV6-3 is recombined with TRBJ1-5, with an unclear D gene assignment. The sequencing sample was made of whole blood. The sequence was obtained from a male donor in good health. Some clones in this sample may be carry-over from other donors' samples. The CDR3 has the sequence CASSDNFSNQPQHF. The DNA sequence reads TGTGCCAGCAGTGACAATTTTAGCAATCAGCCCCAGCATTTT.